Listed here are 17 T cell receptor beta chains from one sample, sequenced in a study of blood T cell repertoires in COVID-19. TCRdb's copy holds only in-frame clones and misses some; the assay was immunoSEQ multiplex PCR. Of 200,000 or so clones listed, 80% to 90% are singletons. The sample was PBMCs or T cells enriched from blood (not recorded which). The source of these receptors is a woman between 18 and 30 years old in a cohort exposed to, infected with or recovered from COVID-19 (not recorded which).

The chain is built from TRBV28 and TRBJ1-2; no definite D call. V lost 6 bases and J 4 bases, leaving 15 bases between the germline ends. CDR3 length: 14 amino acids. Germline-derived CDR1 and CDR2 are MDHEN and SYDVKM. CDR3: CASRAAGGSYGYTF. CDR3 bases: TGTGCCAGCAGGGCGGCTGGAGGGTCCTATGGCTACACCTTC.

V gene TRBV2 combines with J gene TRBJ1-2; D may be TRBD1 (5 bases). Germline CDR1 is SNHLY and CDR2 is FYNNEI. Between the trimmed V and J ends, which lost 2 bases and 8 bases, there was a span of 15 bases. CDR3 length: 14 residues. CDR3: CASSESRGSGGYTF. In DNA, the CDR3 is TGTGCCAGCAGTGAATCCCGGGGGTCAGGGGGCTACACCTTC.

This clone is a singleton in its sample. The V call is TRBV13, the J call TRBJ1-1, with a possible D match to TRBD1 (6 bases). The germline V gene encodes CDR1 PRHDT and CDR2 FYEKMQ (reference sequence). This CDR3 comprises 13 residues. V lost 5 bases to trimming and J lost 3 bases, with 10 bases between them. The CDR3 reads CASSRTGHTEAFF. The CDR3 nucleotides read TGTGCCAGCAGCCGAACAGGGCACACTGAAGCTTTCTTT. Supplemented by reference TRBV13 and TRBJ1-1, the full variable domain reads AAGVIQSPRHLIKEKRETATLKCYPIPRHDTVYWYQQGPGQDPQFLISFYEKMQSDKGSIPDRFSAQQFSDYHSELNMSSLELGDSALYFCASSRTGHTEAFFGQGTRLTVV.

The rearrangement links TRBV11-2 to TRBJ2-1; 11 positions match TRBD2. CDR3 length: 16 residues. In germline, CDR1 is SGHAT, CDR2 FQNNGV. V gave up 2 bases and J gave up 7 bases; unmatched junction bases: 7. This CDR3 reads CASSLRGLAGENEQFF. The CDR3 bases are TGTGCCAGCAGCTTACGAGGACTAGCGGGCGAGAATGAGCAGTTCTTC.

This chain links TRBV28 with TRBJ1-1, with 7 bases lining up with TRBD1. V lost 6 bases to trimming and J lost 0 bases; unmatched junction nucleotides: 7. This CDR3 has 15 amino acids. Germline CDR1 is MDHEN and CDR2 is SYDVKM. CDR3 in amino acids: CASRGQGVVNTEAFF. In DNA, the CDR3 is TGTGCCAGCAGGGGTCAGGGGGTCGTGAACACTGAAGCTTTCTTT.

This clone was seen only once. The chain couples TRBV19 to TRBJ1-2; 7 bases fit TRBD1. The CDR3 contains 13 residues. Germline V gene data show CDR1 as LNHDA and CDR2 as SQIVND (reference sequence). V trimming: 9 bases; J trimming: 8 bases; junction bases outside the gene matches: 12. The CDR3 is CARQGKSNKGYTF. The DNA for the CDR3 is TGTGCCAGACAGGGGAAATCGAATAAGGGCTACACCTTC.

This rearrangement joins TRBV5-1 to TRBJ2-3, with TRBD2 matching 9 bases. Germline CDR1 and CDR2: SGHRS and YFSETQ. The CDR3 runs 19 residues. Trimming removed 0 bases from V and 0 bases from J; junction bases left unmatched: 11. CDR3: CASSLAPLGGGASTDTQYF. CDR3 nucleotide sequence: TGCGCCAGCAGCTTGGCCCCCCTTGGCGGGGGGGCTAGCACAGATACGCAGTATTTT.

This clone was seen only once. This CDR3 is CASSVGLGYEQYF. In DNA, the CDR3 is TGTGCCAGCAGCGTAGGGCTAGGCTACGAGCAGTACTTC. The gene calls are TRBV9 and TRBJ2-7, with unresolved D. CDR3 length: 13 amino acids. Trimming removed 0 bases from V and 3 bases from J, with 7 bases in between. Germline V gene lookup returns CDR1 SGDLS and CDR2 YYNGEE. Filled out from reference TRBV9 and TRBJ2-7, the complete variable domain reads DSGVTQTPKHLITATGQRVTLRCSPRSGDLSVYWYQQSLDQGLQFLIQYYNGEERAKGNILERFSAQQFPDLHSELNLSSLELGDSALYFCASSVGLGYEQYFGPGTRLTVT.

The chain has TRBV27 and TRBJ2-7, with 9 bases matching TRBD1. V trimming: 6 bases; J trimming: 2 bases; junction bases outside the gene matches: 5. The CDR3 consists of 14 residues. From germline, CDR1 is MNHEY and CDR2 SMNVEV (reference sequence). CDR3 loop: CASRGQGSPYEQYF. CDR3 bases: TGTGCCAGCAGGGGACAGGGTAGTCCCTACGAGCAGTACTTC.

V gene TRBV5-6 combines with J gene TRBJ2-5; no clear D. V shed 2 bases and J shed 1 base, with 6 bases lying between them. The germline CDR1 and CDR2 sequences are SGHDT and YYEEEE. This CDR3 has 13 residues. CDR3 protein: CASSLDFQETQYF. The CDR3, as DNA: TGTGCCAGCAGCTTAGACTTCCAAGAGACCCAGTACTTC.

J is TRBJ1-5 and V is TRBV6-5, with D tentatively TRBD1 (5 bases). The length of the CDR3 is 13 residues. V was cut by 6 bases and J by 7 bases, with 13 bases left in between. CDR1 and CDR2 from the germline V gene are MNHEY and SVGAGI. CDR3 residues: CASSDSNPQPQHF. The CDR3 DNA follows: TGTGCCAGCAGCGACAGCAACCCCCAGCCCCAGCATTTT.

This clone was recorded once. The gene calls are TRBV4-1 and TRBJ2-2, with TRBD1 as a possible D gene (5 bases). The germline CDR1 and CDR2 sequences are MGHRA and YSYEKL. V dropped 2 bases and J dropped 3 bases, with 10 bases sitting between them. This CDR3 region has 15 residues. DNA for the CDR3: TGCGCCAGCAGCCAACAGGACACCTACACCGGGGAGCTGTTTTTT. It specifies CASSQQDTYTGELFF.

The J gene is TRBJ1-2, the V gene TRBV5-5; 7 bases agree with TRBD1. V lost 4 bases to trimming and J lost 5 bases; unmatched junction nucleotides: 5. This CDR3 is built from 13 residues. The V gene's germline CDR1 is SGHKS and CDR2 YYEKEE (reference sequence). Here the CDR3 reads CASSHPGQYGYTF. The CDR3 coding sequence is TGTGCCAGCAGCCACCCGGGACAGTATGGCTACACCTTC.

The chain recombines TRBV5-6 with TRBJ1-1, with a weak D call TRBD1 (5 bases). Germline loops: CDR1 SGHDT, CDR2 YYEEEE. The V gene lost 6 bases and the J gene lost 7 bases, with 16 bases spanning the gap. The CDR3 totals 13 residues. DNA for the CDR3: TGTGCCAGCAAGCAGGGCGGGATTTATGAAGCTTTCTTT. Amino acid sequence: CASKQGGIYEAFF.

This clone was seen a single time. This chain uses TRBV19 with TRBJ2-7; TRBD2 aligns across 8 bases. V lost 3 bases and J lost 2; bases outside the gene matches: 3. The CDR3 is 14 residues long. Germline loops: CDR1 LNHDA, CDR2 SQIVND (reference sequence). The CDR3: CASSIGGLAYEQYF. Here the CDR3 DNA reads TGTGCCAGTAGTATCGGGGGACTAGCCTACGAGCAGTACTTC.

This clone has just one count. This chain links TRBV7-9 with TRBJ1-1; D call uncertain. The V end lost 5 bases, the J end lost 4 bases, and 17 bases lay between the germline ends. The length of the CDR3 is 15 residues. Germline lookup yields CDR1 SEHNR and CDR2 FQNEAQ (reference sequence). The CDR3 sequence: CASSVLGIGVTEAFF. As DNA, the CDR3 is TGTGCCAGCAGCGTCCTAGGTATCGGGGTCACTGAAGCTTTCTTT.

The rearrangement joins TRBV19 to TRBJ1-3; 7 bases align to TRBD1. The V segment lost 5 bases and the J segment 0 bases; nucleotides outside the gene matches: 7. Per germline, CDR1 LNHDA and CDR2 SQIVND (reference sequence). This CDR3 has 16 residues. CDR3 DNA: TGTGCCAGTAGTGCCCGGGACAGAGACTCTGGAAACACCATATATTTT. Translation gives CASSARDRDSGNTIYF.